Sequencing of this T cell receptor beta chain was carried out in a study of neurological immune-mediated disorders. In its sample, this clonotype was seen many times. A total of 2 million PBMCs stored at -80 degrees C provided the unsorted libraries. The team produced cDNA through 5'RACE using 10-nucleotide random UMIs. TCRdb reprocessed the 5' RACE reads via MiXCR and lists one record per CDR3 protein. The sample gives about 59,000 distinct CDR3 sequences, roughly 13% of which show up once; over 8.5% is in the top ten. CDR1 is DFQATT and CDR2 is SNEGSKA in the germline V gene (reference sequence). Between the trimmed V and J ends, which lost 0 bases and 4 bases, there was a span of 15 bases. CDR3 length: 15 residues.

The sample comprised PBMCs. The chain combines TRBV20-1 with TRBJ2-5; D is unclear. The TCR originated in a woman aged 55 to 70 with HTLV-1-associated myelopathy (HAM/TSP). The CDR3 sequence: CSARESIGLTETQYF. The CDR3 DNA is TGCAGTGCTAGAGAATCAATTGGGTTAACAGAGACCCAGTACTTC.